This TCR beta chain was retrieved from a study of T cell changes during pregnancy in multiple sclerosis. Profiled with immunoSEQ multiplex PCR; TCRdb holds only in-frame clones, not every one. The sample lists roughly 110,000 clones, around 92% occurring once. Trimming removed 1 base from V and 3 bases from J, with 7 bases in between. This CDR3 comprises 14 residues. The V gene's germline CDR1 is SEHNR and CDR2 FQNEAQ (reference sequence). This receptor was identified in a female donor with multiple sclerosis, enrolled in a pregnancy study. The chain combines TRBV7-9 with TRBJ1-5; no reliable D call. Sequenced material: peripheral blood, taken after pregnancy. CDR3 sequence (DNA): TGTGCCAGCAGCTTAGGAGGTCTCAATCAGCCCCAGCATTTT. Protein: CASSLGGLNQPQHF.